A single sample is the source of the 31 T cell receptor beta chains below, sequenced in a study of OX40 agonist ivuxolimab in advanced cancers. Repertoires were generated with immunoSEQ multiplex PCR, while TCRdb's copy carries only in-frame clones and drops some. The sample yields 95,000 to 150,000 clones, just under 95% seen once. The source material was CD4+ or CD8+ T cells sorted from blood, sampled in a trial of the OX40 agonist ivuxolimab. These receptors were obtained from an adult with an advanced solid tumor such as melanoma, head and neck, liver or kidney cancer.

The chain carries TRBV9 and TRBJ1-6; D possibly corresponds to TRBD1 (5 bases). The germline V gene encodes CDR1 SGDLS and CDR2 YYNGEE. V shed 0 bases and J shed 14 bases, with 18 bases lying between them. The CDR3 has 15 amino acids. In nucleotides, the CDR3 is TGTGCCAGCAGCGTAGATCCCCGAGGTGAAGGGGCCCTCCACTTT. This encodes CASSVDPRGEGALHF.

The chain is built from TRBV11-1 and TRBJ2-3; 10 nucleotides align to TRBD2. V gave up 5 bases and J gave up 4 bases; unmatched junction bases: 9. The germline gives CDR1 SGHAT, CDR2 FQDESV (reference sequence). The CDR3 sequence is 16 residues long. The CDR3 loop reads CASSPWGTSEADTQYF. The CDR3 DNA is TGTGCCAGCAGCCCCTGGGGGACTAGCGAGGCAGATACGCAGTATTTT. Variable domain in full (rest from reference TRBV11-1 and TRBJ2-3): EAEVAQSPRYKITEKSQAVAFWCDPISGHATLYWYRQILGQGPELLVQFQDESVVDDSQLPKDRFSAERLKGVDSTLKIQPAELGDSAMYLCASSPWGTSEADTQYFGPGTRLTVL.

In this sample, this clone turned up once. The chain uses TRBV19 and TRBJ2-5; 8 bases line up with TRBD2. Trimming took 3 bases from V and 2 from J; bases not matched to a gene: 8. This CDR3 comprises 16 residues. Looked up from germline, CDR1 is LNHDA and CDR2 is SQIVND (reference sequence). The CDR3 loop is CASSIGSSGDQETQYF. The CDR3 DNA follows: TGTGCCAGTAGTATTGGAAGTAGCGGGGATCAAGAGACCCAGTACTTC.

This chain links TRBV18 with TRBJ1-5; the D gene is possibly TRBD1 (6 bases). Looked up from germline, CDR1 is KGHSH and CDR2 is LQKENI. Trimming cost V 3 bases and J 3 bases, with 12 bases left between them. The CDR3 length is 15 residues. Here the CDR3 DNA reads TGTGCCAGCTCACCCACAGGGTATGACAATCAGCCCCAGCATTTT. Residues: CASSPTGYDNQPQHF.

The chain is built from TRBV28 and TRBJ1-2; D unresolved. This CDR3 is 14 amino acids long. V lost 5 bases, J lost 0 bases, and 10 bases lay in between. CDR1 and CDR2 (germline): MDHEN, SYDVKM. The CDR3 is CASSIRGSNYGYTF. For the CDR3, the DNA is TGTGCCAGCAGTATCAGAGGATCTAACTATGGCTACACCTTC.

In the case of this clone: The sample contains more than one DNA sequence encoding this CDR3. The chain is built from TRBV6-5 and TRBJ2-2, with D unclear. This CDR3 has 12 amino acids. The germline CDR1 and CDR2 sequences are MNHEY and SVGAGI. Deletions cut 6 bases from V and 2 bases from J, with 4 bases between. CDR3 sequence: CASSRNTGELFF. The CDR3 nucleotides are TGTGCCAGCAGCCGTAACACCGGGGAGCTGTTTTTT.

The chain recombines TRBV4-2 with TRBJ2-5, with D perhaps matching TRBD1 (6 bases). Between the trimmed V and J ends, which lost 0 bases and 4 bases, there was a span of 18 bases. CDR1 LGHNA and CDR2 YNFKEQ come from the germline V gene. This CDR3 is built from 17 residues. CDR3 sequence reads: CASSQDKDARGSETQYF. The CDR3 DNA reads as TGTGCCAGCAGCCAAGATAAAGATGCTAGGGGGTCAGAGACCCAGTACTTC.

This chain joins TRBV4-2 and TRBJ2-3; D ambiguous. The V end lost 1 base, the J end lost 2 bases, and 7 bases lay between the germline ends. Germline-derived CDR1 and CDR2 are LGHNA and YNFKEQ. There are 14 residues in the CDR3. The CDR3 coding sequence is TGTGCCAGCAGCCAAGGTCAGGACACAGATACGCAGTATTTT. As protein: CASSQGQDTDTQYF.

CDR3 loop: CASSEVGLIREKLFF. As DNA, the CDR3 is TGTGCCAGCAGTGAAGTTGGGCTAATCAGAGAAAAACTGTTTTTT. This chain uses TRBV6-1 with TRBJ1-4; no firm D call. Germline-derived CDR1 and CDR2 are MNHNS and SASEGT. V was clipped by 1 base and J by 8 bases, with 14 bases between them. The CDR3 has 15 amino acids.

The rearrangement uses TRBV19 and TRBJ1-2, with a possible D match to TRBD1 (6 bases). CDR3 length: 15 residues. In germline, CDR1 is LNHDA, CDR2 SQIVND (reference sequence). V was trimmed by 6 bases and J by 3 bases, leaving 17 bases between them. The chain's CDR3 is CASRPRGGHDYGYTF. As DNA, the CDR3 is TGTGCCAGTAGACCTCGCGGGGGGCATGACTATGGCTACACCTTC.

The rearrangement links TRBV6-4 to TRBJ2-3; 9 bases align to TRBD2. The V and J ends lost 3 bases and 4 bases, in that order; junction bases with no gene match: 8. Germline V CDR1 and CDR2: MRHNA, SNTAGT. This CDR3 has 16 residues. CDR3 residues: CASSERRGGVPDTQYF. The CDR3 nucleotides read TGTGCCAGCAGTGAAAGACGCGGGGGGGTCCCAGATACGCAGTATTTT.

The rearrangement uses TRBV5-5 and TRBJ2-7; 8 nucleotides line up with TRBD1. The germline V gene encodes CDR1 SGHKS and CDR2 YYEKEE (reference sequence). This CDR3 has 18 residues. Trimming took 1 base from V and 4 from J; bases not matched to a gene: 16. In DNA, the CDR3 is TGTGCCAGCAGCTTGAGACGGACTGGGACAGGCCTACCTTACGAGCAGTACTTC. Translation: CASSLRRTGTGLPYEQYF.

The chain uses TRBV4-1 and TRBJ2-2, with D possibly matching TRBD2 (6 bases). Germline V CDR1 and CDR2: MGHRA, YSYEKL. Deletions cut 2 bases from V and 6 bases from J, with 16 bases between. The CDR3 runs to 16 residues. In DNA, the CDR3 is TGCGCCAGCAGCCAAAAACTAGCATTTTTAGCCGGGGAGCTGTTTTTT. The encoded protein is CASSQKLAFLAGELFF.

The chain is built from TRBV11-2 and TRBJ1-4; 8 bases fit TRBD1. Germline V gives CDR1 SGHAT, CDR2 FQNNGV. The CDR3 is made up of 15 amino acids. V lost 5 bases, J lost 8 bases, and 10 bases stayed unmatched. This CDR3 reads CASSTRTGQNEKLFF. The CDR3 nucleotides are TGTGCCAGCAGCACCCGGACAGGGCAGAACGAAAAACTGTTTTTT.

The chain recombines TRBV7-9 with TRBJ2-5, with D maybe TRBD2 (6 bases). With 3 bases removed from V and 7 bases from J, the gap between germline ends came to 12 bases. There are 13 residues in the CDR3. The V gene's germline CDR1 is SEHNR and CDR2 FQNEAQ (reference sequence). This CDR3 is CASSFGTEGTQYF. DNA of the CDR3: TGTGCCAGCAGCTTTGGGACGGAGGGGACCCAGTACTTC.

This chain connects TRBV7-3 to TRBJ2-5; 7 positions match TRBD1. The V segment lost 5 bases and the J segment 0 bases; nucleotides outside the gene matches: 3. The V gene's germline CDR1 is SGHTA and CDR2 FQGTGA. CDR3 size: 14 residues. CDR3 protein: CASSPDRNQETQYF. The CDR3 DNA reads TGTGCCAGCAGCCCGGACAGGAACCAAGAGACCCAGTACTTC.

The chain is built from TRBV14 and TRBJ1-2; D is possibly TRBD1 (6 bases). V was clipped by 2 bases and J by 8 bases, with 15 bases between them. CDR1 and CDR2 from the germline V gene are SGHDN and FVKESK. The CDR3 has 14 residues. CDR3 sequence reads: CASSQQTGLGGYTF. As DNA, the CDR3 is TGTGCCAGCAGCCAACAAACAGGGCTCGGGGGCTACACCTTC. Variable domain in full (rest from reference TRBV14 and TRBJ1-2): EAGVTQFPSHSVIEKGQTVTLRCDPISGHDNLYWYRRVMGKEIKFLLHFVKESKQDESGMPNNRFLAERTGGTYSTLKVQPAELEDSGVYFCASSQQTGLGGYTFGSGTRLTVV.

The chain uses TRBV7-3 and TRBJ1-1, with D perhaps TRBD1 (5 bases). Germline V gene lookup returns CDR1 SGHTA and CDR2 FQGTGA. The CDR3 length is 16 residues. V shed 1 base and J shed 1 base, with 13 bases lying between them. DNA of the CDR3: TGTGCCAGCAGCTTAATTCCAATACAGGCGAACACTGAAGCTTTCTTT. It codes for CASSLIPIQANTEAFF.

This chain joins TRBV5-1 and TRBJ1-2; D possibly corresponds to TRBD1 (5 bases). Trimming took 4 bases from V and 0 from J, leaving 13 bases between them. This CDR3 has 15 residues. CDR1 and CDR2 from the germline V gene are SGHRS and YFSETQ. This chain's CDR3 is CASSPDSASNYGYTF. CDR3 in DNA: TGCGCCAGCAGCCCCGACAGCGCCTCTAACTATGGCTACACCTTC. Full variable domain (missing parts from reference TRBV5-1 and TRBJ1-2): KAGVTQTPRYLIKTRGQQVTLSCSPISGHRSVSWYQQTPGQGLQFLFEYFSETQRNKGNFPGRFSGRQFSNSRSEMNVSTLELGDSALYLCASSPDSASNYGYTFGSGTRLTVV.

J is TRBJ2-7 and V is TRBV4-3; 8 nucleotides line up with TRBD1. Losses at the gene ends were 1 base for V and 3 bases for J; bases not matched to a gene: 5. The CDR3 covers 15 residues. Germline V gives CDR1 LGHNA, CDR2 YSLEER. CDR3 loop: CASSQGTGQGYEQYF. In nucleotides, the CDR3 is TGCGCCAGCAGCCAAGGGACAGGGCAGGGCTACGAGCAGTACTTC.

This chain links TRBV6-6 with TRBJ2-2, with TRBD1 matching over 10 bases. V trimming: 8 bases; J trimming: 4 bases; junction bases outside the gene matches: 4. CDR3 length: 14 residues. Germline lookup yields CDR1 MNHNY and CDR2 SVGAGI (reference sequence). The DNA of the CDR3 is TGTGCCAGCGGGCGACAGGGGGCCACCGGGGAGCTGTTTTTT. This gives the protein CASGRQGATGELFF.

V is TRBV28 and J is TRBJ2-4; weak D call: TRBD1 (6 bases). This CDR3 spans 13 amino acids. The V gene's germline CDR1 is MDHEN and CDR2 SYDVKM. Trimming shortened V by 11 bases and J by 6 bases, and 17 bases separated the two germline ends. The chain's CDR3 is CALSQGPGNIQYF. Here the CDR3 DNA reads TGTGCCCTTTCCCAGGGGCCGGGAAACATTCAGTACTTC. Supplemented by reference TRBV28 and TRBJ2-4, the full variable domain reads DVKVTQSSRYLVKRTGEKVFLECVQDMDHENMFWYRQDPGLGLRLIYFSYDVKMKEKGDIPEGYSVSREKKERFSLILESASTNQTSMYLCALSQGPGNIQYFGAGTRLSVL.

The V and J genes are TRBV30 and TRBJ2-2; TRBD2 matches 7 bases. The V and J ends lost 0 bases and 8 bases, in that order; junction bases with no gene match: 3. The germline CDR1 and CDR2 sequences are GTSNPN and SVGIG (reference sequence). The CDR3 consists of 13 residues. CDR3 sequence: CAWSVREAGELFF. CDR3 DNA: TGTGCCTGGAGTGTACGGGAGGCGGGGGAGCTGTTTTTT.

This chain links TRBV19 with TRBJ2-1, with 9 bases matching TRBD2. Trimming cost V 5 bases and J 5 bases; bases outside gene matches: 7. Germline lookup yields CDR1 LNHDA and CDR2 SQIVND (reference sequence). The CDR3 contains 15 residues. The CDR3 DNA reads TGTGCCAGTAGTCAGGGACTAGCAGGAAACAATGAGCAGTTCTTC. The encoded protein is CASSQGLAGNNEQFF. Drawing the rest from reference TRBV19 and TRBJ2-1, the complete variable domain is DGGITQSPKYLFRKEGQNVTLSCEQNLNHDAMYWYRQDPGQGLRLIYYSQIVNDFQKGDIAEGYSVSREKKESFPLTVTSAQKNPTAFYLCASSQGLAGNNEQFFGPGTRLTVL.

V is TRBV14 and J is TRBJ2-5, with D possibly being TRBD1 or TRBD2 (5 bases each). The V end was cut by 0 bases, the J end by 4 bases, with 18 bases between. CDR1 SGHDN and CDR2 FVKESK come from the germline V gene. The CDR3 runs 17 residues. The CDR3 is CASSQDSGVQTGETQYF. In DNA, the CDR3 is TGTGCCAGCAGCCAAGATTCCGGGGTTCAAACAGGAGAGACCCAGTACTTC.

The V and J genes are TRBV7-2 and TRBJ2-1, with 7 positions matching TRBD2. Germline trimming cut 3 bases from V and 5 bases from J; bases unmatched to any gene: 7. Germline CDR1 and CDR2: SGHTA and FQGNSA. The CDR3 covers 15 residues. The CDR3 bases are TGTGCCAGCAGCTTTGATGGACTAGGCCACAATGAGCAGTTCTTC. Its translation: CASSFDGLGHNEQFF.

The rearrangement uses TRBV5-1 and TRBJ2-2; no clear D. V gave up 4 bases and J gave up 2 bases, with 9 bases separating them. Germline CDR1 SGHRS, CDR2 YFSETQ. This CDR3 region has 14 residues. This chain's CDR3 is CASSTEYNTGELFF. The CDR3 nucleotides are TGCGCCAGCAGCACCGAATACAACACCGGGGAGCTGTTTTTT. Full variable domain (rest looked up from reference TRBV5-1 and TRBJ2-2): KAGVTQTPRYLIKTRGQQVTLSCSPISGHRSVSWYQQTPGQGLQFLFEYFSETQRNKGNFPGRFSGRQFSNSRSEMNVSTLELGDSALYLCASSTEYNTGELFFGEGSRLTVL.

The rearrangement links TRBV2 to TRBJ1-5; 8 bases align to TRBD1. The CDR3 has 17 residues. J gave up 2 bases and V 5 bases, and 11 bases lay outside the gene matches. Germline V gene sequence: CDR1 SNHLY, CDR2 FYNNEI. The CDR3 region has the DNA TGTGCCAGCAGTCCGGACAGGGTCGGCAGGCGCAATCAGCCCCAGCATTTT. Translation: CASSPDRVGRRNQPQHF.

The chain has TRBV14 and TRBJ2-2; 10 bases fit TRBD2. V lost 10 bases, J lost 0 bases, and 5 bases stayed unmatched. Germline V gene sequence: CDR1 SGHDN, CDR2 FVKESK. The length of the CDR3 is 15 residues. CDR3 nucleotides: TGTGCCACCCGGACTAGCGGAACGAACACCGGGGAGCTGTTTTTT. This codes for CATRTSGTNTGELFF.

This sequence joins TRBV27 and TRBJ2-2; D gene ambiguous. The CDR3 totals 14 residues. Germline V gives CDR1 MNHEY, CDR2 SMNVEV (reference sequence). Trimming removed 4 bases from V and 1 base from J, with 7 bases in between. CDR3 loop: CASSSSRNTGELFF. The DNA of the CDR3 is TGTGCCAGCAGTTCTTCCAGGAACACCGGGGAGCTGTTTTTT.

The chain links TRBV23-1 to TRBJ2-3; 8 bases are shared with TRBD1. TRBV23-1 is annotated as an ORF whose role is uncertain. Unmatched junction bases numbered 10, after V lost 1 base and J lost 1 base. This CDR3 has 18 amino acids. Here the CDR3 DNA reads TGCGCCAGCAGTCAATTCTGCAGGGGGCCTCAAGGCACAGATACGCAGTATTTT. Amino acid sequence: CASSQFCRGPQGTDTQYF.